What follows is one T cell receptor beta chain and its context. As yet, its antigen is unknown. Between the mid-2010s and the late 2010s, patients underwent resection in Japan or China. TCRdb's copy holds only in-frame clones and misses some; the assay was immunoSEQ multiplex PCR. This table has roughly 7,800 clones, 75% to 85% appearing once. This specimen comes from a study of immune evolution from preneoplasia to lung adenocarcinoma. General study points: Later-stage lesions appeared to have more T cells, more diversity, less clonality. From normal lung to invasive adenocarcinoma, top clone frequencies appeared to decrease. Compared with EGFR-mutant or double wild-type lesions, KRAS-mutant nodules were more clonal.

The CDR3 spans 19 residues. Between the trimmed V and J ends, which lost 1 base and 0 bases, there was a span of 20 bases. CDR1 is MGHRA and CDR2 is YSYEKL in the germline V gene. The rearrangement uses TRBV4-1 and TRBJ2-3; D remains unclear. This clonotype originated in a person aged 65 to 85 with lung adenocarcinoma. The material sequenced was FFPE minimally invasive lung adenocarcinoma tissue. The DNA of the CDR3 is TGCGCCAGCAGCCAAGGCGGCACGGCCGATCCTTTTAGCACAGATACGCAGTATTTT. Its translation is CASSQGGTADPFSTDTQYF.